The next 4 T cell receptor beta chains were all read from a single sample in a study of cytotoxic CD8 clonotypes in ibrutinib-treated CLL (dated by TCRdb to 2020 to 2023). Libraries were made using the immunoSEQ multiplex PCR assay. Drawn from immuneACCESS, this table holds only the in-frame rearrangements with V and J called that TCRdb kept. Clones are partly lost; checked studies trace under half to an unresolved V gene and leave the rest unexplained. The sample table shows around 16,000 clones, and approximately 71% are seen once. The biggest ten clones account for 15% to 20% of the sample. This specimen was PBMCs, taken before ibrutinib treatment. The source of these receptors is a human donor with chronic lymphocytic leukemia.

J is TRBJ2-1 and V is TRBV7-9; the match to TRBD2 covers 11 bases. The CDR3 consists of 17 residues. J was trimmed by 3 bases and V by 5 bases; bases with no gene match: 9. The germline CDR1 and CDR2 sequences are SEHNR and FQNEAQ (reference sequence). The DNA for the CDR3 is TGTGCCAGCAGCCCTAAACCGGGACTAGCGGTCTACAATGAGCAGTTCTTC. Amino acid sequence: CASSPKPGLAVYNEQFF.

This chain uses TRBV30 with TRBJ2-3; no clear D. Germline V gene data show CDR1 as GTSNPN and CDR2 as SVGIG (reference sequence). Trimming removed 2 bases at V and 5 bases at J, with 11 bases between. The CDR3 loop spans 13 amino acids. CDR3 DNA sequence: TGTGCCTGGAGTTGGCTGGCGTTAGATACGCAGTATTTT. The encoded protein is CAWSWLALDTQYF.

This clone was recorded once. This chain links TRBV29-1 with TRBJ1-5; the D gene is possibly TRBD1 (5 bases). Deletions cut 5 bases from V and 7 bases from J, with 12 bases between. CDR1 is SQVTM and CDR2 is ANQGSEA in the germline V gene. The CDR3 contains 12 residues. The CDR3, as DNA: TGCAGCGTTAGCGCGGGGGAACAGCCCCAGCATTTT. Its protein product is CSVSAGEQPQHF.

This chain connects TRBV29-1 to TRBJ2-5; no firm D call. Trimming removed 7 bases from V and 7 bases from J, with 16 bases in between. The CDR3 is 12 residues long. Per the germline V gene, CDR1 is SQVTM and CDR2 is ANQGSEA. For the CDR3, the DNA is TGCAGCGGAGGAGCCCTCTCGCGGACCCAGTACTTC. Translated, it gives CSGGALSRTQYF.